This is a list of T cell receptor beta chains from one sample in a study of blood T cell repertoires in COVID-19. Sequenced by immunoSEQ multiplex PCR; TCRdb stores in-frame clones only, minus some. The table shows about 370,000 clones, with around 87% occurring only once. The specimen was PBMCs or T cells enriched from blood (not recorded which). The receptors here all came from a man younger than 35 who had recovered from COVID-19. The CDR3 runs from the conserved cysteine through the conserved F or W. The order of the fields is clone size, V gene, J gene, D gene, CDR3 protein, CDR3 DNA. The D gene is left open where the match is weak. Where a row states a size, it is once, few, many or the class of an expanded clone; other rows omit it.

NA	TRBV4-2	TRBJ2-1	NA	CASSQGTQTGSPYNEQFF	TGTGCCAGCAGCCAAGGTACTCAAACGGGATCTCCCTACAATGAGCAGTTCTTC
few	TRBV18	TRBJ2-5	TRBD1	CASSRRTGGIETQYF	TGTGCCAGCTCACGCCGGACAGGGGGCATAGAGACCCAGTACTTC
NA	TRBV3-1/TRBV3-2	TRBJ2-7	TRBD1	CASSFRDRVNEQYF	TGTGCCAGCAGCTTCCGGGACAGGGTTAACGAGCAGTACTTC
NA	TRBV18	TRBJ2-6	NA	CASSPNGGTTDRSPSGANVLTF	TGTGCCAGCTCACCGAATGGAGGGACGACAGACCGGTCTCCGTCTGGGGCCAACGTCCTGACTTTC
NA	TRBV3-1/TRBV3-2	TRBJ1-2	NA	CASSLLDSAFGYTF	TGTGCCAGCAGCCTATTAGACAGTGCGTTTGGCTACACCTTC
NA	TRBV11-3	TRBJ2-7	NA	CASSLAPHPSYEQYF	TGTGCCAGCAGCTTAGCCCCACATCCTTCCTACGAGCAGTACTTC
NA	TRBV7-6	TRBJ2-1	TRBD2	CASSLYPGGGYGNEQFF	TGTGCCAGCAGCTTATACCCGGGCGGGGGGTATGGGAATGAGCAGTTCTTC
NA	TRBV19	TRBJ2-7	NA	CASSIGHHSYEQYF	TGTGCCAGTAGTATTGGACACCACTCCTACGAGCAGTACTTC
NA	TRBV9	TRBJ2-7	TRBD1	CASSVRGTGGDEQYF	TGTGCCAGCAGCGTACGGGGGACAGGGGGCGACGAGCAGTACTTC
NA	TRBV5-1	TRBJ2-3	NA	CASSLVMLSTDTQYF	TGCGCCAGCAGCTTGGTTATGTTGAGCACAGATACGCAGTATTTT
NA	TRBV20-1	TRBJ1-4	NA	CSAGRSEKLFF	TGCAGTGCGGGTCGGAGTGAAAAACTGTTTTTT
few	TRBV30	TRBJ2-7	NA	CAWGRGGVEQYF	TGTGCCTGGGGGAGAGGCGGGGTCGAGCAGTACTTC
NA	TRBV5-1	TRBJ1-2	NA	CASSWTMALGYTF	TGCGCCAGCAGCTGGACAATGGCGTTAGGCTACACCTTC
NA	TRBV19	TRBJ2-7	TRBD2	CASSIGLAGIYEQYF	TGTGCCAGTAGTATCGGACTAGCGGGGATATACGAGCAGTACTTC
NA	TRBV29-1	TRBJ1-5	NA	CSVEVTPGGQPQHF	TGCAGCGTTGAAGTTACACCGGGGGGTCAGCCCCAGCATTTT
NA	TRBV7-6	TRBJ1-4	NA	CASSLLQAPKYEKLFF	TGTGCCAGCAGCTTACTACAGGCCCCAAAGTATGAAAAACTGTTTTTT
NA	TRBV18	TRBJ2-2	TRBD2	CASSPAGGLTGELFF	TGTGCCAGCTCACCAGCGGGGGGGCTCACCGGGGAGCTGTTTTTT
NA	TRBV12-3/TRBV12-4	TRBJ2-3	TRBD2	CASGRAKADTQYF	TGTGCCAGCGGGAGGGCGAAGGCAGATACGCAGTATTTT
NA	TRBV9	TRBJ2-1	NA	CASSESGANYNEQFF	TGTGCCAGCAGCGAGAGTGGGGCCAACTACAATGAGCAGTTCTTC
NA	TRBV10-3	TRBJ2-1	NA	CAISEPTKTEQFF	TGTGCCATCAGTGAACCGACTAAAACGGAGCAGTTCTTC
NA	TRBV7-9	TRBJ1-3	TRBD1	CASSTGQGKVSGNTIYF	TGTGCCAGCAGCACGGGACAGGGGAAGGTCTCTGGAAACACCATATATTTT
NA	TRBV9	TRBJ1-1	NA	CASSPRQGGGDTEAFF	TGTGCCAGCAGCCCTCGTCAGGGAGGAGGTGACACTGAAGCTTTCTTT
once	TRBV6-5	TRBJ1-1	TRBD1	CATWTGPNTEAFF	TGTGCCACCTGGACAGGGCCGAACACTGAAGCTTTCTTT
NA	TRBV6-1	TRBJ1-1	NA	CASSEMLETEAFF	TGTGCCAGCAGTGAAATGTTGGAGACTGAAGCTTTCTTT
NA	TRBV3-1/TRBV3-2	TRBJ1-1	NA	CASSQVQGDAFF	TGTGCCAGCAGCCAAGTACAGGGAGACGCTTTCTTT
NA	TRBV28	TRBJ1-5	NA	CASSLVRSSTPSNQPQHF	TGTGCCAGCAGTTTAGTTCGGTCCTCGACACCTAGCAATCAGCCCCAGCATTTT
NA	TRBV6-5	TRBJ1-6	NA	CASKTASSYNSPLHF	TGTGCCAGCAAAACAGCCAGCTCCTATAATTCACCCCTCCACTTT
NA	TRBV4-1	TRBJ1-6	NA	CASSHKLTGTNSPLHF	TGCGCCAGCAGCCACAAATTGACAGGTACCAATTCACCCCTCCACTTT
NA	TRBV7-6	TRBJ1-4	TRBD1	CASSLGSGQSMREKLFF	TGTGCCAGCAGCTTAGGGTCGGGACAGTCCATGCGGGAAAAACTGTTTTTT
NA	TRBV28	TRBJ1-1	NA	CASSATGNTEAFF	TGTGCCAGCAGTGCGACAGGGAACACTGAAGCTTTCTTT
NA	TRBV7-9	TRBJ1-1	NA	CASIDFRGGAEAFF	TGTGCCAGCATCGATTTTCGGGGGGGAGCTGAAGCTTTCTTT
NA	TRBV2	TRBJ1-2	NA	CASSVWRARENYGYTF	TGTGCCAGCAGTGTTTGGAGGGCCCGGGAAAACTATGGCTACACCTTC
NA	TRBV5-6	TRBJ2-1	TRBD1	CASRRTGRNEQFF	TGTGCCAGCAGACGGACAGGGCGCAATGAGCAGTTCTTC
NA	TRBV6-4	TRBJ2-3	TRBD2	CASSVGLADTDTQYF	TGTGCCAGCAGTGTGGGACTAGCGGACACAGATACGCAGTATTTT
NA	TRBV19	TRBJ1-2	TRBD1	CASSMTGVLDGYTF	TGTGCCAGTAGTATGACAGGGGTACTTGATGGCTACACCTTC
once	TRBV10-1	TRBJ1-2	NA	CASSDRTDYGYTF	TGCGCCAGCAGCGATAGGACAGACTATGGCTACACCTTC
NA	TRBV5-1	TRBJ2-2	TRBD2	CASSSGLAGTGELFF	TGCGCCAGCAGCTCGGGACTAGCGGGCACCGGGGAGCTGTTTTTT
NA	TRBV25-1	TRBJ1-1	NA	CASSPRRGGAGCTEAFF	TGTGCCAGCAGTCCCCGAAGGGGCGGGGCGGGATGCACTGAAGCTTTCTTT
NA	TRBV9	TRBJ2-5	NA	CASSAGVGETQYF	TGTGCCAGCAGCGCGGGGGTCGGAGAGACCCAGTACTTC
NA	TRBV10-1	TRBJ2-7	TRBD1	CASSERTGGYEQYF	TGCGCCAGCAGTGAGAGGACAGGGGGCTACGAGCAGTACTTC
once	TRBV7-6	TRBJ2-3	TRBD2	CASSPGLAGADTQYF	TGTGCCAGCAGCCCGGGACTAGCGGGAGCAGATACGCAGTATTTT
NA	TRBV19	TRBJ1-3	NA	CASSPGGGNTIYF	TGTGCCAGTAGTCCAGGAGGGGGAAACACCATATATTTT
NA	TRBV24-1	TRBJ2-3	TRBD2	CATSDTGTSDSDTQYF	TGTGCCACCAGTGATACCGGGACTAGCGATTCAGATACGCAGTATTTT
NA	TRBV7-8	TRBJ2-7	TRBD1	CASSLGQGVYEQYF	TGTGCCAGCAGCTTAGGACAGGGGGTTTACGAGCAGTACTTC
NA	TRBV6-2/TRBV6-3	TRBJ2-7	NA	CASSRNSGYGSYEQYF	TGTGCCAGCAGTCGTAATAGCGGCTACGGCTCCTACGAGCAGTACTTC
NA	TRBV28	TRBJ1-2	NA	CASSLFSGESGYTF	TGTGCCAGCAGTTTATTCAGCGGGGAGTCTGGCTACACCTTC
NA	TRBV6-1	TRBJ1-1	NA	CASSDQGNTEAFF	TGTGCCAGCAGTGATCAGGGGAACACTGAAGCTTTCTTT
NA	TRBV29-1	TRBJ2-1	NA	CSVERGSSYNEQFF	TGCAGCGTTGAAAGAGGGAGCTCCTACAATGAGCAGTTCTTC
NA	TRBV7-2	TRBJ2-2	TRBD2	CASSLASGAPGELFF	TGTGCCAGCAGCTTAGCTAGCGGGGCACCCGGGGAGCTGTTTTTT
NA	TRBV19	TRBJ2-7	TRBD2	CASTPRGTSGRGEQYF	TGTGCCAGTACCCCTCGGGGGACTAGCGGGAGAGGTGAGCAGTACTTC
NA	TRBV29-1	TRBJ2-5	NA	CSGAPSETQYF	TGCAGCGGAGCTCCGTCAGAGACCCAGTACTTC
NA	TRBV6-5	TRBJ2-1	NA	CASRGGTRIRTTRFF	TGTGCCAGCAGAGGCGGGACGAGAATACGGACAACACGGTTCTTC
NA	TRBV5-1	TRBJ1-6	NA	CASSFDIGSSPLHF	TGCGCCAGCAGCTTCGACATTGGATCTTCACCCCTCCACTTT
NA	TRBV28	TRBJ1-2	TRBD1	CASSPTQGAYYGYTF	TGTGCCAGCAGTCCTACACAGGGGGCATACTATGGCTACACCTTC
NA	TRBV11-3	TRBJ1-3	TRBD1	CASSRQGEGGNTIYF	TGTGCCAGCAGCCGACAGGGGGAAGGTGGAAACACCATATATTTT
NA	TRBV5-4	TRBJ2-7	NA	CASSDPRVGSYEQYF	TGTGCCAGCAGCGACCCCAGGGTAGGCTCCTACGAGCAGTACTTC
NA	TRBV24-1	TRBJ1-3	NA	CATSPGTKSDTIYF	TGTGCCACCAGCCCCGGGACAAAAAGTGACACCATATATTTT
NA	TRBV7-9	TRBJ2-1	NA	CASSPRGGGLSYEQFF	TGTGCCAGCAGCCCCCGAGGGGGAGGGTTGAGTTATGAGCAGTTCTTC
few	TRBV29-1	TRBJ1-2	TRBD1	CSVGTGGPGYTF	TGCAGCGTTGGGACAGGGGGGCCCGGCTACACCTTC
once	TRBV19	TRBJ1-6	TRBD1	CASSLNRGHNSPLHF	TGTGCCAGTAGTTTAAACAGGGGCCATAATTCACCCCTCCACTTT